This record covers a single TCR beta chain. The antigen is undetermined. This specimen belongs to a study of T cell responses to AZD1222 COVID-19 vaccine. Broader study findings: Unmutated variant regions reportedly attract nearly half of all spike-specific TCRs. None of the repertoires were sampled until the peak T cell response had passed. Across spike, vaccine-associated CD4 TCRs were found, dominant at 160-218 and 743-854. Females made up more of the donors, who were largely white British, and clonal diversity may have come out too low.

TCRdb's table, derived via immunoSEQ multiplex PCR, lists solely in-frame clones and lacks some. The data contain 150,000 or so clones, approximately 88% of them seen just once; the ten biggest clones take up roughly 2%. The V and J ends lost 11 bases and 5 bases respectively, with 11 bases between them. The CDR3 sequence is 11 residues long. Germline loops: CDR1 ENHRY, CDR2 SYGVKD. Specimen: peripheral blood, collected on day 0 of AZD1222 vaccination. The receptor's source is an adult in good health. V and J are TRBV10-3 and TRBJ2-3; no clear D gene. Here the CDR3 reads CAAGLQDTQYF. DNA of the CDR3: TGTGCCGCCGGGTTGCAAGATACGCAGTATTTT.